Each of the 6 T cell receptor beta chains below was sequenced from the same sample in a study of shared clonotypes between healthy human individuals (TCRdb year 2020). CD8 naive samples were CD45RO-negative cells positively selected for CCR7, giving a CD45RA+CCR7+ population that excluded TemRA cells. Library construction relied on the immunoSEQ multiplex PCR assay. Sourced from immuneACCESS, this table was stored by TCRdb with only in-frame sequences that have V and J called. A share of the clones is absent; for the studies checked, an unresolved V gene accounts for under half, and the remainder has no known explanation. The sample records about 2,200,000 clones, 85% to 95% of which are singletons. The ten largest clonotypes hold around 1.7% of the sample. Specimen: naive CD8+ T cells from PBMCs. The cell subset or site label of this sample denotes: CD45RA+CCR7+. Receptor source: a man aged 18 to 35 in good health. Some clones in this sample may be carry-over from other donors' samples.

This clone was detected only once. The chain employs TRBV2 and TRBJ2-6; D might be TRBD1 or TRBD2, each matching 5 bases. This CDR3 is 19 amino acids long. Looked up from germline, CDR1 is SNHLY and CDR2 is FYNNEI. The V and J ends lost 1 base and 4 bases respectively, with 20 bases between them. This chain's CDR3 is CASSEVIGIGALGANVLTF. CDR3 bases: TGTGCCAGCAGTGAAGTTATAGGGATCGGGGCTCTGGGGGCCAACGTCCTGACTTTC.

The J gene is TRBJ2-7, the V gene TRBV19; 13 bases are shared with TRBD2. The length of the CDR3 is 16 residues. Germline-derived CDR1 and CDR2 are LNHDA and SQIVND (reference sequence). The trim removed 0 bases at V and 5 bases at J, leaving 4 bases unmatched. CDR3 amino acids: CASSIDTGTSGNEQYF. The CDR3 bases are TGTGCCAGTAGTATAGACACCGGGACTAGCGGGAACGAGCAGTACTTC. Using reference TRBV19 and TRBJ2-7 for the parts outside the CDR3, the full variable domain is DGGITQSPKYLFRKEGQNVTLSCEQNLNHDAMYWYRQDPGQGLRLIYYSQIVNDFQKGDIAEGYSVSREKKESFPLTVTSAQKNPTAFYLCASSIDTGTSGNEQYFGPGTRLTVT.

This sequence joins TRBV4-3 and TRBJ2-3; D is unresolved. This CDR3 is 14 amino acids long. The V gene's germline CDR1 is LGHNA and CDR2 YSLEER. V gave up 0 bases and J gave up 8 bases, with 12 bases separating them. The CDR3 sequence is CASSQESHITTQYF. Written as DNA, the CDR3 is TGCGCCAGCAGCCAAGAATCTCACATCACTACGCAGTATTTT.

V usage is TRBV4-1 and J usage is TRBJ2-1; 9 bases are shared with TRBD1. Germline CDR1 is MGHRA and CDR2 is YSYEKL. The junction had 6 bases not matched to a gene; V was cut back by 3 bases and J by 3 bases. The CDR3 runs 16 residues. DNA of the CDR3: TGCGCCAGCAGCCATGAGGGACAGGGATACTACAATGAGCAGTTCTTC. This sequence encodes CASSHEGQGYYNEQFF.

This clone was picked up one time. The rearrangement uses TRBV9 and TRBJ1-1, with D possibly being TRBD1 (5 bases). V was cut by 4 bases and J by 1 base, with 11 bases left in between. The CDR3 has 14 residues. Germline CDR1 and CDR2: SGDLS and YYNGEE. This CDR3 is CASSTYTGNTEAFF. The CDR3 nucleotides are TGTGCCAGCAGCACTTATACAGGGAACACTGAAGCTTTCTTT.

The chain recombines TRBV5-6 with TRBJ1-6; D call uncertain. Trimming removed 3 bases at V and 1 base at J, with 8 bases between. Per the germline V gene, CDR1 is SGHDT and CDR2 is YYEEEE. The CDR3 extends over 15 amino acids. The DNA for the CDR3 is TGTGCCAGCAGCTATTCGAGGTCCTATAATTCACCCCTCCACTTT. It codes for CASSYSRSYNSPLHF.